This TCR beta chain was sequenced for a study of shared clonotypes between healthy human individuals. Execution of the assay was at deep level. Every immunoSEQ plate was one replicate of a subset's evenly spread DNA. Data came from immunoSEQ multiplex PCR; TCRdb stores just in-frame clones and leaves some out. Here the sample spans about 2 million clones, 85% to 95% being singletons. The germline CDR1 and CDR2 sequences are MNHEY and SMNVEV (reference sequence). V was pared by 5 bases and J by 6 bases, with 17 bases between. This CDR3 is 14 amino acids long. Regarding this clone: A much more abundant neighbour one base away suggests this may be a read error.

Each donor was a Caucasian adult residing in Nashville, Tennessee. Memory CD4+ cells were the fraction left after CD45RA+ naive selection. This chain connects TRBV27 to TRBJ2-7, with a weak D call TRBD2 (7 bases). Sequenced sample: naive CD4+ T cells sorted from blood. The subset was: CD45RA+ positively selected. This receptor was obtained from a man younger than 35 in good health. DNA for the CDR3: TGTGCCAGCAGTCCGCGGGACGGGGGGCCCGAGCAGTACTTC. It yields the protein CASSPRDGGPEQYF.